This T cell receptor (beta chain) was captured in a study of patients and donors after allogeneic stem cell transplantation. MiXCR, applied by TCRdb to the RT-PCR reads, yields one record per CDR3 protein. The sample has roughly 940,000 distinct CDR3 sequences, more than 15% seen once. CDR3 length: 13 amino acids. Germline lookup yields CDR1 MNHEY and CDR2 SMNVEV (reference sequence). The V end was cut by 3 bases, the J end by 8 bases, with 10 bases between. This rearrangement joins TRBV27 to TRBJ2-2; the D gene is possibly TRBD2 (6 bases). The TCR originated in a human donor who was either an allogeneic HSCT recipient or a stem cell or donor lymphocyte infusion donor (not recorded which). It is not recorded whose cells these are; they may come from a transplant donor. Sequenced input: blood, either unsorted or a sorted T cell fraction (not recorded which). As DNA, the CDR3 is TGTGCCAGCAGTTTTGGGGACTCGGGGGAGCTGTTTTTT. Amino acids: CASSFGDSGELFF.